The 15 T cell receptor beta chains given below trace back to one sample, sequenced in a study of human T cells and chemical hapten exposure. In TCRdb, the RACE reads were re-called with MiXCR into one record per CDR3 protein. The sample includes over 300,000 distinct CDR3 sequences, around 5.5% of them seen just once. Sample time point: pre-sensitization, week 0. Regarding treatment: therapeutic diphenylcyclopropenone sensitization with weekly scalp DPC. Sequences were derived from whole blood, sampled in connection with sensitization to the hapten diphenylcyclopropenone (DPC). These TCRs come from a woman aged 45-60 years with alopecia areata. Some clones in this sample may be carry-over from other donors' samples.

The genes are TRBV4-2 and TRBJ1-6; 7 nucleotides line up with TRBD1. CDR1 LGHNA and CDR2 YNFKEQ come from the germline V gene. The CDR3 loop spans 13 amino acids. V lost 2 bases and J lost 13; bases outside the gene matches: 5. The CDR3: CASSQNRGSPLHF. The DNA of the CDR3 is TGTGCCAGCAGCCAAAACAGGGGCAGTCCCCTCCACTTT.

This clonotype occurred many times. The V call is TRBV29-1, the J call TRBJ2-7; D possibly uses TRBD1 or TRBD2 (5 bases each). From germline, CDR1 is SQVTM and CDR2 ANQGSEA. V lost 0 bases and J 6 bases, leaving 9 bases between the germline ends. The length of the CDR3 is 12 residues. The CDR3 coding sequence is TGCAGCGTTGAAGAGGGTGGGGGCGAGCAGTACTTC. Its protein product is CSVEEGGGEQYF.

Many counts were recorded for this clonotype. The J gene is TRBJ2-5, the V gene TRBV7-9; TRBD2 matches 7 bases. The length of the CDR3 is 14 residues. Germline V lookup: CDR1 SEHNR, CDR2 FQNEAQ (reference sequence). The V gene end was trimmed by 4 bases and the J gene end by 5 bases; junction bases not matched to a gene: 7. In DNA form, the CDR3 reads TGTGCCAGCAGCTCCCCGGCGGGAGTGGAGACCCAGTACTTC. Translation gives CASSSPAGVETQYF.

There are many counts of this clonotype. V usage is TRBV12-3 or TRBV12-4 and J usage is TRBJ1-1; D is uncertain. The length of the CDR3 is 14 residues. Trimming cost V 3 bases and J 0 bases, with 8 bases left between them. In DNA, the CDR3 is TGTGCCAGCAGTTTTCGGGGAATGAACACTGAAGCTTTCTTT. Translated, it gives CASSFRGMNTEAFF.

A few counts support this clonotype. The chain is built from TRBV29-1 and TRBJ2-7; TRBD1 agrees at 11 bases. With V trimmed by 4 bases and J by 4 bases, 3 bases remained unmatched. Germline CDR1 is SQVTM and CDR2 is ANQGSEA. The CDR3 covers 13 residues. The CDR3 DNA reads as TGCAGCGTTGGAGGGACAGGGGGATACGAGCAGTACTTC. Residues: CSVGGTGGYEQYF.

Ten or more counts support this clonotype. V is TRBV3-1 and J is TRBJ1-1; D is possibly TRBD1 (6 bases). The V end was cut by 1 base, the J end by 3 bases, with 12 bases between. CDR1 LGHDT and CDR2 YNNKEL come from the germline V gene (reference sequence). The CDR3 has 15 amino acids. The CDR3 nucleotides are TGTGCCAGCAGCCAAGCTGGAGGGGGATACACTGAAGCTTTCTTT. This translates into CASSQAGGGYTEAFF.

The sample holds a few counts of this clonotype. The chain recombines TRBV20-1 with TRBJ1-3, with a possible D match to TRBD1 (5 bases). This CDR3 is built from 12 residues. The V and J ends lost 8 bases and 4 bases respectively, with 12 bases between them. Per germline, CDR1 DFQATT and CDR2 SNEGSKA (reference sequence). Written as DNA, the CDR3 is TGCAGTCTGGGGGGGGACGGAAACACCATATATTTT. It is translated as CSLGGDGNTIYF.

Points on this clonotype: This CDR3 fails to terminate in the conserved phenylalanine or tryptophan, so it likely reflects a read error. The rearrangement links TRBV20-1 to TRBJ2-4; D is possibly TRBD1 (6 bases). CDR1 and CDR2 (germline): DFQATT, SNEGSKA (reference sequence). CDR3 length equals 16 residues. Trimming cost V 2 bases and J 0 bases, with 14 bases left between them. CDR3 amino acids: CSARKTGPLAKNIQYS. CDR3 in DNA: TGCAGTGCTAGAAAGACAGGACCTCTAGCCAAAAACATTCAGTACTCC.

The chain carries TRBV6-4 and TRBJ2-1; D is ambiguous. Germline assignment: CDR1 MRHNA and CDR2 SNTAGT. The CDR3 totals 14 residues. Trimming pared 4 bases from V and 5 bases from J, leaving 12 bases between. CDR3 nucleotides: TGTGCCAGCAGTGTGGCTGCCGCCCACAATGAGCAGTTCTTC. It codes for CASSVAAAHNEQFF.

This sequence joins TRBV10-3 and TRBJ2-3; TRBD2 aligns across 11 bases. J gave up 4 bases and V 6 bases, and 6 bases lay outside the gene matches. Germline V gene sequence: CDR1 ENHRY, CDR2 SYGVKD. The CDR3 loop spans 15 amino acids. This CDR3 is CAIRGTSGPSDTQYF. The DNA of the CDR3 is TGTGCCATCAGGGGGACTAGCGGTCCCTCAGATACGCAGTATTTT.

J is TRBJ2-5 and V is TRBV9; 7 bases line up with TRBD2. Germline CDR1 SGDLS, CDR2 YYNGEE. V trimming: 1 base; J trimming: 4 bases; junction bases outside the gene matches: 4. The CDR3 is made up of 14 amino acids. The CDR3 nucleotides are TGTGCCAGCAGCGTAAAAGCGGGAAGAGAGACCCAGTACTTC. This codes for CASSVKAGRETQYF.

At least ten counts were recorded for this clonotype. The CDR3 DNA is TGCGCCAGCAGCTCCCGGCTCTTGACAGATACGCAGTATTTT. Amino acids: CASSSRLLTDTQYF. The chain combines TRBV5-1 with TRBJ2-3; D is unresolved. CDR3 length equals 14 residues. The V gene lost 3 bases and the J gene lost 3 bases, with 11 bases spanning the gap. Germline values: CDR1 SGHRS, CDR2 YFSETQ.

This clonotype showed up many times. The chain is built from TRBV28 and TRBJ2-1, with a weak D call TRBD2 (7 bases). There are 15 residues in the CDR3. V was pared by 6 bases and J by 2 bases, with 14 bases between. Germline V gene sequence: CDR1 MDHEN, CDR2 SYDVKM. CDR3 bases: TGTGCCAGCAGGGGGGCGGGAGTAGCCTACAATGAGCAGTTCTTC. Its protein is CASRGAGVAYNEQFF. The full variable domain, its missing parts supplied by reference TRBV28 and TRBJ2-1, is DVKVTQSSRYLVKRTGEKVFLECVQDMDHENMFWYRQDPGLGLRLIYFSYDVKMKEKGDIPEGYSVSREKKERFSLILESASTNQTSMYLCASRGAGVAYNEQFFGPGTRLTVL.

V usage is TRBV9 and J usage is TRBJ2-1; D remains ambiguous. Germline loops: CDR1 SGDLS, CDR2 YYNGEE. There are 15 residues in the CDR3. Trimming removed 1 base from V and 6 bases from J, with 14 bases in between. The CDR3 DNA reads as TGTGCCAGCAGCGTAACTTCAGGCACTGGCAATGAGCAGTTCTTC. Protein product: CASSVTSGTGNEQFF.

This clonotype was detected only a few times. The V and J genes are TRBV3-1 and TRBJ1-6; the D is unclear. Germline loops: CDR1 LGHDT, CDR2 YNNKEL (reference sequence). The CDR3 sequence is 16 residues long. Trimming shortened V by 0 bases and J by 9 bases, and 15 bases separated the two germline ends. The CDR3 loop reads CASSQDWKGFASPLHF. In DNA form, the CDR3 reads TGTGCCAGCAGCCAAGATTGGAAGGGATTCGCTTCACCCCTCCACTTT.